The clone carrying this T cell receptor beta chain came up a few times. These data come from a study of T-cell reconstitution after alpha-beta-depleted transplantation in children. Construction of the TCRbeta library involved unique molecular identifiers. TCRdb recomputed calls from the PCR reads with MiXCR, one row per CDR3 protein. The sample has under 850,000 distinct CDR3 sequences; approximately 14% are singletons. Trimming shortened V by 7 bases and J by 2 bases, and 12 bases separated the two germline ends. There are 14 residues in the CDR3. The sequence was obtained from a girl aged 2-15 years with congenital amegakaryocytic thrombocytopenia, due to receive a stem cell transplant. V and J are TRBV12-3 or TRBV12-4 and TRBJ2-4; D may be TRBD1 (5 bases). The input for sequencing was PBMCs, taken before TCRalphabeta/CD19-depleted stem cell transplant. The DNA of the CDR3 is TGTGCCAGCACCATGGACATTACCAAAAACATTCAGTACTTC. It codes for CASTMDITKNIQYF.